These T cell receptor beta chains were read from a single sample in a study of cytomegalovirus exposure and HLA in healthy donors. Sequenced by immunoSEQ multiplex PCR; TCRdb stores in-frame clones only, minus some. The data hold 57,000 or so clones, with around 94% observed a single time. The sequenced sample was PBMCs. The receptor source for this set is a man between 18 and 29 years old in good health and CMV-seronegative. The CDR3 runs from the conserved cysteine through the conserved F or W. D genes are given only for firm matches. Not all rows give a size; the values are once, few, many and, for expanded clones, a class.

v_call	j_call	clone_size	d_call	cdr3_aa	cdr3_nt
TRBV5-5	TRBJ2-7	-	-	CASSLAIWGSEQYF	TGTGCCAGCAGCTTGGCAATCTGGGGCAGCGAGCAGTACTTC
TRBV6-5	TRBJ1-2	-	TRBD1	CASSYGRGRHYGYTF	TGTGCCAGCAGTTACGGTAGGGGGCGACACTATGGCTACACCTTC
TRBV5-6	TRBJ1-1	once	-	CASSLALYRAATEAFF	TGTGCCAGCAGCTTGGCTCTGTACAGGGCGGCCACTGAAGCTTTCTTT
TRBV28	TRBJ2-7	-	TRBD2	CASSRHGIPGGVLVYEQYF	TGTGCCAGCAGTCGTCATGGAATACCGGGAGGGGTTTTAGTCTACGAGCAGTACTTC
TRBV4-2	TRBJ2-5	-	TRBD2	CASSQEGLAGTKQETQYF	TGTGCCAGCAGCCAAGAGGGACTAGCGGGAACCAAACAAGAGACCCAGTACTTC
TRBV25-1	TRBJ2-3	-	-	CASSELGGVADTQYF	TGTGCCAGCAGTGAATTAGGGGGGGTTGCAGATACGCAGTATTTT
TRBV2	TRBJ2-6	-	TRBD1	CASSRGGYSGANVLTF	TGTGCCAGCTCCAGAGGGGGCTACTCTGGGGCCAACGTCCTGACTTTC
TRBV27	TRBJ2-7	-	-	CASRRRGEGDYEQYF	TGTGCCAGCAGGCGCCGGGGGGAGGGGGATTACGAGCAGTACTTC
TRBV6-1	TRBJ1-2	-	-	CASIHGQSYTF	TGTGCCAGCATCCATGGACAGAGCTACACCTTC
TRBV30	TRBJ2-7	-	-	CAWSSTGEQYF	TGTGCCTGGAGTTCTACGGGGGAGCAGTACTTC
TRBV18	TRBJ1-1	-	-	CASSPPRQNTEAFF	TGTGCCAGCTCACCACCGCGACAGAACACTGAAGCTTTCTTT
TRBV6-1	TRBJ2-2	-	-	CASNTGLTTGELFF	TGTGCCAGCAACACGGGTCTTACCACCGGGGAGCTGTTTTTT
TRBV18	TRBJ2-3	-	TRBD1	CASSLRTGGRTDTQYF	TGTGCCAGCTCACTGCGGACAGGGGGACGCACAGATACGCAGTATTTT
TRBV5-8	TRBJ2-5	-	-	CASSFRGQSQETQYF	TGTGCCAGCAGCTTTAGAGGACAGAGCCAAGAGACCCAGTACTTC
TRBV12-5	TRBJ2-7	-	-	CASGLALHQGDSSYEQYF	TGTGCTAGTGGTTTGGCACTTCACCAGGGCGATAGCTCCTACGAGCAGTACTTC
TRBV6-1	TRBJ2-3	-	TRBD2	CAGRAGPHTDTQYF	TGTGCCGGTAGAGCGGGACCCCACACAGATACGCAGTATTTT
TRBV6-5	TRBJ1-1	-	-	CASSLTHRTSNTEAFF	TGTGCCAGCAGTTTGACACACCGGACATCGAACACTGAAGCTTTCTTT
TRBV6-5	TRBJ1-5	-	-	CASSRTGSQPQHF	TGTGCCAGCAGTCGGACTGGTAGTCAGCCCCAGCATTTT
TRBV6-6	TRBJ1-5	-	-	CASSRTGSQPQHF	TGTGCCAGCAGTCGCACAGGGTCTCAGCCCCAGCATTTT
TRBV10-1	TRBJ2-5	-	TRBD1	CASSDGRGRETQYF	TGCGCCAGCAGTGATGGCAGGGGGCGAGAGACCCAGTACTTC
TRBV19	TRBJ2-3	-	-	CASSIEQWTDTQYF	TGTGCCAGTAGTATTGAGCAATGGACAGATACGCAGTATTTT
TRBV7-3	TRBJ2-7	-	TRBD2	CASSQRLAGVTEQYF	TGTGCCAGCAGCCAGAGACTAGCGGGAGTAACCGAGCAGTACTTC
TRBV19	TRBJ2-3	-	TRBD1	CASSRTGGATDTQYF	TGTGCCAGTAGTAGGACAGGGGGAGCTACAGATACGCAGTATTTT
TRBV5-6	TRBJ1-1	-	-	CASSFQQGNTEAFF	TGTGCCAGCAGCTTCCAACAGGGGAACACTGAAGCTTTCTTT
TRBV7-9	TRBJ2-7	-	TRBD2	CASSREAESYEQYF	TGTGCCAGCAGCCGGGAGGCGGAGTCCTACGAGCAGTACTTC
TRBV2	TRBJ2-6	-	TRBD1	CASRGQGVTGANVLTF	TGTGCCAGCAGAGGACAGGGGGTAACTGGGGCCAACGTCCTGACTTTC
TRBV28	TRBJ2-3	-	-	CASSLNPITDTQYF	TGTGCCAGCAGTTTAAATCCAATCACAGATACGCAGTATTTT
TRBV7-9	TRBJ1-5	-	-	CASSFVGGGGSNQPQHF	TGTGCCAGCAGCTTTGTGGGGGGTGGAGGGAGCAATCAGCCCCAGCATTTT
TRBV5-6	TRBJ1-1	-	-	CASSPTRTAFQLEAFF	TGTGCCAGCAGCCCTACTAGGACAGCTTTTCAACTTGAAGCTTTCTTT
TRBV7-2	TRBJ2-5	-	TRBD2	CASSLVSSGSGETQYF	TGTGCCAGCAGCTTAGTGAGTAGCGGGAGTGGTGAGACCCAGTACTTC
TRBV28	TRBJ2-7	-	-	CASSSQGFSYEQYF	TGTGCCAGCAGCTCTCAGGGCTTCTCCTACGAGCAGTACTTC
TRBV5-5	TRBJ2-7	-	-	CASSTGLFSYEQYF	TGTGCCAGCAGCACGGGACTTTTTTCCTACGAGCAGTACTTC
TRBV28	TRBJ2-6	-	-	CASSPAGWRSGANVLTF	TGTGCCAGCAGTCCCGCGGGGTGGAGGTCTGGGGCCAACGTCCTGACTTTC
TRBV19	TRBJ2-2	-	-	CASIAGGAGELFF	TGTGCCAGTATCGCCGGAGGGGCCGGGGAGCTGTTTTTT
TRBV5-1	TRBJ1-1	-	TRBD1	CASSLGTGSVVRNTEAFF	TGCGCCAGCAGCTTGGGGACAGGTTCGGTGGTCAGGAACACTGAAGCTTTCTTT
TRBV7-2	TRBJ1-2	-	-	CASSSPPGPYGYTF	TGTGCCAGCAGCTCCCCTCCCGGTCCATATGGCTACACCTTC
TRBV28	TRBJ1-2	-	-	CASSPVSGAPNYGYTF	TGTGCCAGCAGCCCCGTATCAGGGGCGCCTAACTATGGCTACACCTTC
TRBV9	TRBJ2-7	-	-	CASSARQETGEQYF	TGTGCCAGCAGCGCCCGACAGGAAACGGGCGAGCAGTACTTC
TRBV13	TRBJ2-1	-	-	CASSLTVLSGNEQFF	TGTGCCAGCAGCTTAACAGTGCTTTCGGGGAATGAGCAGTTCTTC
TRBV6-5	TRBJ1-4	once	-	CASSPQGYNEKLFF	TGTGCCAGCAGCCCCCAGGGTTACAATGAAAAACTGTTTTTT
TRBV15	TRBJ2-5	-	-	CATGSMGEQETQYF	TGTGCCACCGGGTCGATGGGCGAACAAGAGACCCAGTACTTC
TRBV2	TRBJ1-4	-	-	CASGRLVTNEKLFF	TGTGCCAGCGGTCGACTTGTCACTAATGAAAAACTGTTTTTT
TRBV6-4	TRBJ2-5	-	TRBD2	CASSDSASGGQETQYF	TGTGCCAGCAGTGACTCGGCTAGCGGGGGACAAGAGACCCAGTACTTC
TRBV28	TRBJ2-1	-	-	CASSHKRHSSYNEQFF	TGTGCCAGCAGTCACAAGCGGCACAGCTCCTACAATGAGCAGTTCTTC
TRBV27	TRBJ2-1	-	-	CASSVGTEQFF	TGTGCCAGCAGTGTGGGGACAGAGCAGTTCTTC
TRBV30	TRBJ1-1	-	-	CAWSGWTPEAFF	TGTGCCTGGAGTGGTTGGACTCCTGAAGCTTTCTTT
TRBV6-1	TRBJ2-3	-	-	CASSEDNVQGASWLGTDTQYF	TGTGCCAGCAGTGAAGATAATGTACAGGGAGCTAGCTGGCTGGGCACAGATACGCAGTATTTT
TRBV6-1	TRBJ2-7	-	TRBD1	CASRLGQGYYEQYF	TGTGCCAGCAGGCTTGGACAGGGATATTACGAGCAGTACTTC
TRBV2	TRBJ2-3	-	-	CASSVWEGVDTQYF	TGTGCCAGCAGTGTGTGGGAGGGGGTAGATACGCAGTATTTT
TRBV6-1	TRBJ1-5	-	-	CASGGIPGNQPQHF	TGTGCCAGCGGTGGTATCCCGGGCAATCAGCCCCAGCATTTT
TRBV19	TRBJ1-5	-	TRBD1	CASRPDRLNQPQHF	TGTGCCAGTAGACCGGACAGGCTCAATCAGCCCCAGCATTTT
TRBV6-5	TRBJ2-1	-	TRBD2	CASGLADYNEQFF	TGTGCCAGCGGACTAGCGGACTACAATGAGCAGTTCTTC